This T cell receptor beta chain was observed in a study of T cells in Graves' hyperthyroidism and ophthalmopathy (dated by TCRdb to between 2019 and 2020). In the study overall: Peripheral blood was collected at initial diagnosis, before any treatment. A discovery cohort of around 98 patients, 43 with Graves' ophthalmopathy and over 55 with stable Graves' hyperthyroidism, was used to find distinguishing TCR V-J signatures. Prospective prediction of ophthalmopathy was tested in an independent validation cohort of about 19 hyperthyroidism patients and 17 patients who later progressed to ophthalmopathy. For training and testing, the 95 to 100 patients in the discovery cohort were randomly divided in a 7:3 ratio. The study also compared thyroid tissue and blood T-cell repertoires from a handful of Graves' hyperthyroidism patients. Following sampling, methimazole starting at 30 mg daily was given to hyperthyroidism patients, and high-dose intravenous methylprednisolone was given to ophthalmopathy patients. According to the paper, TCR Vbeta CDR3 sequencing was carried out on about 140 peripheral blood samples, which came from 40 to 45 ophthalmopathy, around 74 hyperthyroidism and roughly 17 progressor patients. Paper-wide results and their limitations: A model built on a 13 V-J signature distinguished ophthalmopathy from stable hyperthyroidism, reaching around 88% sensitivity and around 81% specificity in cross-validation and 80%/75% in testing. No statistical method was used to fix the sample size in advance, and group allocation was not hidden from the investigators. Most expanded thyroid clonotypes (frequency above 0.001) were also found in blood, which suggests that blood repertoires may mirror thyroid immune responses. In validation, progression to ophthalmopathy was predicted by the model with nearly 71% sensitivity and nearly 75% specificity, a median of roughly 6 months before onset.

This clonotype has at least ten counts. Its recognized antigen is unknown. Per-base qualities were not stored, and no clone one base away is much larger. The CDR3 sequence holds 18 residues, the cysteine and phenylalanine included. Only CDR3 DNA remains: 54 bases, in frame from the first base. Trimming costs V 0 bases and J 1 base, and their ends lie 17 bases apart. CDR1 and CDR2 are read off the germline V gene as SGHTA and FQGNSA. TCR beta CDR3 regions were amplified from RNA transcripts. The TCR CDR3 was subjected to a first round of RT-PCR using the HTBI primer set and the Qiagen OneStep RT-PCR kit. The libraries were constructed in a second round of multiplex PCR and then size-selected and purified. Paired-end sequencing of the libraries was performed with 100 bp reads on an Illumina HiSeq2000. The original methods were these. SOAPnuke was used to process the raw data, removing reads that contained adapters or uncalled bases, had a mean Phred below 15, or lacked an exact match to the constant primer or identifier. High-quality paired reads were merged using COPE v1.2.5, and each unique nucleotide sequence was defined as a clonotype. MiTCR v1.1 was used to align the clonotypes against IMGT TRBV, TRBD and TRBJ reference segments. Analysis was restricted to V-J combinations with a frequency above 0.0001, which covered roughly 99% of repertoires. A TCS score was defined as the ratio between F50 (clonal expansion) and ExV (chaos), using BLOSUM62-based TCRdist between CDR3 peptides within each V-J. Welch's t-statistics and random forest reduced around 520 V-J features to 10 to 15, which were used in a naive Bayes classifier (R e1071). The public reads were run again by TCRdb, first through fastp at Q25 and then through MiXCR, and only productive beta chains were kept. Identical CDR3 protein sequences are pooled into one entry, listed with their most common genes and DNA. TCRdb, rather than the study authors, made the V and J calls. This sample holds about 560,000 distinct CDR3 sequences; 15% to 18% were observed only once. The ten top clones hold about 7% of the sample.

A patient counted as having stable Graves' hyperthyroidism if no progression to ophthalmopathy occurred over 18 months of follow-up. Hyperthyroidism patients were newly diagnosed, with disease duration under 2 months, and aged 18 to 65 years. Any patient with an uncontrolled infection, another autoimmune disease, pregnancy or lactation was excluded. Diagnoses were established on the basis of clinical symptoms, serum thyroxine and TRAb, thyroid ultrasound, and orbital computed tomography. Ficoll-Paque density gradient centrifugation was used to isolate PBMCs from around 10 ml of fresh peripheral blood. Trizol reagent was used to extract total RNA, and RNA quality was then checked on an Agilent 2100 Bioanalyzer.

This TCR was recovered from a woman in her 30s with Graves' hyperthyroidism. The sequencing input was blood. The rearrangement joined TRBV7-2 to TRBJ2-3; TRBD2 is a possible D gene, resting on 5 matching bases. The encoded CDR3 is CASSLASPSRTRTDTQYF. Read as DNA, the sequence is TGTGCCAGCAGCTTAGCCTCCCCTAGCCGGACCCGCACAGATACGCAGTATTTT.